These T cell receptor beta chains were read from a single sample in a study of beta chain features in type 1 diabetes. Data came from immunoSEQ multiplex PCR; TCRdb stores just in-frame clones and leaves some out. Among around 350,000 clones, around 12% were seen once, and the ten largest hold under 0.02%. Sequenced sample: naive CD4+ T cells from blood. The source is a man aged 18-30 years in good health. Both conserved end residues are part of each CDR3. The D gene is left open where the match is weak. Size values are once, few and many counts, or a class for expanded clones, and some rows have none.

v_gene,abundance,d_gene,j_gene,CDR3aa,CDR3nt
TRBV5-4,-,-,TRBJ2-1,CASSWDFNEQFF,TGTGCCAGCAGCTGGGACTTCAATGAGCAGTTCTTC
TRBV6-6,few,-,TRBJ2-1,CASNAQGSYNEQFF,TGTGCCAGCAATGCACAGGGCTCCTACAATGAGCAGTTCTTC
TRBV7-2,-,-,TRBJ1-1,CASSSRGGREAFF,TGTGCCAGCAGCTCGAGAGGGGGAAGGGAAGCTTTCTTT
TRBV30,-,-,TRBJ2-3,CAWGPSGERGTQYF,TGTGCCTGGGGGCCAAGCGGGGAGAGGGGGACGCAGTATTTT
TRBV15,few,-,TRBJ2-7,CATSRDVGQGEQYF,TGTGCCACCAGCAGAGATGTAGGGCAGGGGGAGCAGTACTTC
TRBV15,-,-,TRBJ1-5,CATSRDRFQPQHF,TGTGCCACCAGCAGAGACCGGTTTCAGCCCCAGCATTTT
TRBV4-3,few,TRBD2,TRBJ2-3,CASSQEYGSGRAGYF,TGCGCCAGCAGCCAAGAATATGGTAGCGGGAGGGCCGGGTATTTT
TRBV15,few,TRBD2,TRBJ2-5,CATSKYSSGSFGETQYF,TGTGCCACCAGCAAGTATTCTAGCGGGAGTTTCGGAGAGACCCAGTACTTC
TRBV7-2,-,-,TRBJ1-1,CASSLVGGVGNAFF,TGTGCCAGCAGCTTAGTGGGAGGGGTAGGGAACGCTTTCTTT
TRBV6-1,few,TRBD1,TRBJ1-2,CASSDGTEVYTF,TGTGCCAGCAGTGACGGGACAGAAGTCTACACCTTC
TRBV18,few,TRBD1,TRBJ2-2,CASSLGQGNTGELFF,TGTGCCAGCTCACTGGGACAGGGAAACACCGGGGAGCTGTTTTTT
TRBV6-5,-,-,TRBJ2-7,CASSRDSYEQYF,TGTGCCAGCAGCCGAGACAGCTACGAGCAGTACTTC
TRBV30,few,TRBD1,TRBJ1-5,CAWSPRRGTGVNQPQHF,TGTGCCTGGAGTCCGAGGAGAGGGACAGGGGTTAATCAGCCCCAGCATTTT
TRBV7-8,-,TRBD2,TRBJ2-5,CASSSIGTIPGETQYF,TGTGCCAGCAGCTCAATCGGGACTATCCCAGGAGAGACCCAGTACTTC
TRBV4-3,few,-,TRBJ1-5,CASSQSPRGMPQHF,TGCGCCAGCAGCCAATCTCCACGGGGGATGCCCCAGCATTTT
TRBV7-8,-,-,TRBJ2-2,CASSLALDTGELFF,TGTGCCAGCAGCTTAGCACTCGACACCGGGGAGCTGTTTTTT
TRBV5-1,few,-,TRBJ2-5,CASSLAKQETQYF,TGCGCCAGCAGCTTGGCCAAACAAGAGACCCAGTACTTC
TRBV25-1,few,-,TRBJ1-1,CASSATGNTEAFF,TGTGCCAGCAGTGCAACAGGGAACACTGAAGCTTTCTTT
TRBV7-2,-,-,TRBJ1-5,CASSLVRSALGNQPQHF,TGTGCCAGCAGCTTAGTGAGATCTGCCCTGGGCAATCAGCCCCAGCATTTT
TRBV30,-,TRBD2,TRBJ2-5,CASTASTGRAAATQYF,TGTGCCAGTACCGCCTCCACCGGGAGGGCCGCGGCGACCCAGTACTTC
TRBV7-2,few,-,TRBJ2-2,CASSLGGLGGELFF,TGTGCCAGCAGCTTAGGCGGGTTGGGCGGGGAGCTGTTTTTT
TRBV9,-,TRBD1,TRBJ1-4,CASSVGGGQGNEKLFF,TGTGCCAGCAGCGTAGGAGGGGGACAGGGGAATGAAAAACTGTTTTTT
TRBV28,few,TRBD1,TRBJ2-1,CASIQYRDRRNEQFF,TGTGCCAGCATCCAGTACCGGGACAGGAGAAATGAGCAGTTCTTC
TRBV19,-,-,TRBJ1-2,CASSIRGAGYGYTF,TGTGCCAGTAGTATCAGGGGCGCCGGCTATGGCTACACCTTC
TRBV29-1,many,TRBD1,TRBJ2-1,CSLRDRGTHNEQFF,TGCAGTCTCAGGGACAGGGGAACCCACAATGAGCAGTTCTTC
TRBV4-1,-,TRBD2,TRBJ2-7,CASSQGLARGEQYF,TGCGCCAGCAGCCAGGGACTAGCGCGGGGCGAGCAGTACTTC
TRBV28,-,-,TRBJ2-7,CASSSYPYEQYF,TGTGCCAGCAGTTCTTACCCCTACGAGCAGTACTTC
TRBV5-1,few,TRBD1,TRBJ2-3,CASSLAQGVTDTQYF,TGCGCCAGCAGCTTGGCACAGGGGGTCACAGATACGCAGTATTTT
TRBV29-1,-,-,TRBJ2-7,CSAAVGGRWDEQYF,TGCAGCGCCGCGGTCGGTGGCAGATGGGACGAGCAGTACTTC